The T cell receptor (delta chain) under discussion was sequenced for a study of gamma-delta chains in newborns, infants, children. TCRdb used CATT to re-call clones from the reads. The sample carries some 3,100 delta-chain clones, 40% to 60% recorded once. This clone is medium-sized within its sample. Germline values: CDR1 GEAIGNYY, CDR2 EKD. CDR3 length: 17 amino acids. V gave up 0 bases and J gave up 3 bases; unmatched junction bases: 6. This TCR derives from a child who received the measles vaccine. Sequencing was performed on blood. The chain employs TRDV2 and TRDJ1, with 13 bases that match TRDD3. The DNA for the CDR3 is TGTGCCTGTGACACCGCTGCTACTGGGGGATACGCCGATAAACTCATCTTT. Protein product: CACDTAATGGYADKLIF.